This is a list of T cell receptor beta chains from one sample in a study of T-cell memory formation after mild COVID-19. Each CDR3 protein is one row after TCRdb ran MiXCR on the 5' RACE reads. The sample contains about 100,000 distinct CDR3 sequences, around 10% of which appear only once. Sample: PBMCs or a T cell subset sorted from them (not recorded which). The receptors come from a man in his late teens or twenties who had mild COVID-19 (a few samples of this study predate the infection). Cell type and time point are not known. CDR3s include the opening cysteine and the closing phenylalanine or tryptophan. The D gene is left open where the match is weak. Some rows mark clone size as missing; the rest say once, few, many or name a class of expanded clone.

-	TRBV7-9	-	TRBJ1-1	CASSPILTRNTEAFF	TGTGCCAGCAGCCCGATTTTGACGAGGAACACTGAAGCTTTCTTT
-	TRBV19	-	TRBJ2-3	CASSRYSTSLGTQYF	TGTGCCAGTAGTAGGTACAGCACCTCACTGGGTACGCAGTATTTT
-	TRBV7-8	many	TRBJ2-1	CASSSGSGGHNEQFF	TGTGCCAGCAGCTCTGGATCGGGGGGCCACAATGAGCAGTTCTTC
-	TRBV20-1	-	TRBJ2-1	CSASPTPDSSYNEQFF	TGCAGTGCTAGTCCTACACCAGATAGCTCCTACAATGAGCAGTTCTTC
TRBD1	TRBV7-2	-	TRBJ2-5	CASTILYRADRRLGTQYF	TGTGCCAGCACCATCCTGTATCGAGCGGACAGGCGGCTGGGGACCCAGTACTTC
-	TRBV4-1	-	TRBJ2-2	CASSQGLNTGELFF	TGCGCCAGCAGCCAGGGCCTGAACACCGGGGAGCTGTTTTTT
-	TRBV7-2	many	TRBJ2-6	CASSFFRVANVLTF	TGTGCCAGCAGCTTCTTCCGGGTTGCCAACGTCCTGACTTTC
TRBD2	TRBV4-2	few	TRBJ2-7	CASSQDTSGVNIAYEQYF	TGTGCCAGCAGCCAAGATACTAGCGGGGTCAACATCGCTTACGAGCAGTACTTC
-	TRBV12-3/TRBV12-4	many	TRBJ2-1	CASSFLQGGSSSYNEQFF	TGTGCCAGCAGTTTCCTTCAGGGCGGTAGTAGCTCCTACAATGAGCAGTTCTTC
TRBD2	TRBV5-4	-	TRBJ2-5	CASSGGLAETQYF	TGTGCCAGCAGCGGAGGACTAGCGGAGACCCAGTACTTC
-	TRBV4-3	few	TRBJ2-5	CASSQDLRGQETQYF	TGCGCCAGCAGCCAAGATTTGCGGGGCCAAGAGACCCAGTACTTC
-	TRBV7-2	many	TRBJ1-1	CASSFSGGIHTEAFF	TGTGCCAGCAGCTTTTCGGGGGGAATTCACACTGAAGCTTTCTTT